This T cell receptor beta chain was recorded in a study of blood T cell repertoires in COVID-19. Trimming removed 2 bases at V and 1 base at J, with 9 bases between. Germline CDR1 MNHEY, CDR2 SVGEGT. The CDR3 contains 15 residues. Only in-frame clones appear in the TCRdb table, and some are missing; sequencing was by immunoSEQ multiplex PCR. This table has approximately 82,000 clones, around 82% appearing once. This clone was counted a single time. The chain uses TRBV6-2 or TRBV6-3 and TRBJ1-3; unclear D gene. The TCR was taken from a woman aged 60-75 years with acute or convalescent COVID-19. Sample: peripheral blood. CDR3 DNA sequence: TGTGCCAGCAGTTACGTATCGGTATCTGGAAACACCATATATTTT. This codes for CASSYVSVSGNTIYF.